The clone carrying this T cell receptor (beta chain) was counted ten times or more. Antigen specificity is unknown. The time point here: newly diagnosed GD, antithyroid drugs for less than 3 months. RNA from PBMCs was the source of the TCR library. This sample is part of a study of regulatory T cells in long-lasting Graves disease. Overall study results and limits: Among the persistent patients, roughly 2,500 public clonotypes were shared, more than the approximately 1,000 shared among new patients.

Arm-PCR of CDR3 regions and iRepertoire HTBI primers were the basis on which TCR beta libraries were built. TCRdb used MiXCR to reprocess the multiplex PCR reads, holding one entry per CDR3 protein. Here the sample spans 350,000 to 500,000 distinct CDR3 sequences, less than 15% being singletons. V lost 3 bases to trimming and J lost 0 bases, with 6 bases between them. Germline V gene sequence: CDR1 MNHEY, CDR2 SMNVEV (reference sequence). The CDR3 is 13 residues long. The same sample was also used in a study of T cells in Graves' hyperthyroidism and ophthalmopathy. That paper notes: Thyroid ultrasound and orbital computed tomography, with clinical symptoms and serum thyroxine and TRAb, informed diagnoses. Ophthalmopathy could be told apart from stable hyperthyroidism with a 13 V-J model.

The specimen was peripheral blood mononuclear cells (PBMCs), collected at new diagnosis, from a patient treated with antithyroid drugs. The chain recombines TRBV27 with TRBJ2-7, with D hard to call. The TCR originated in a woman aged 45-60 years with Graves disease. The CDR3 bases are TGTGCCAGCAGTTTCCCGGTCTCCTACGAGCAGTACTTC. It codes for CASSFPVSYEQYF.